The subject of this entry is one TCR beta chain. What it binds is not known. Other DNA sequences in this specimen translate into the identical CDR3. CDR3 length: 16 residues. CDR1 and CDR2 from the germline V gene are MDHEN and SYDVKM. Trimming stripped 6 bases from V and 2 bases from J, with 14 bases between. 60 Vbeta and 13 Jbeta primers were used in PCR. The assay was immunoSEQ multiplex PCR, and TCRdb's table has in-frame clones only and misses some. The data contain 120,000 to 150,000 clones, about 75% of them singletons. This sample is part of a study of cytomegalovirus exposure and HLA in healthy donors. Study-level findings and limits: In a later analysis, compared with equally common non-associated chains, HLA-associated beta chains were more expanded. A later analysis linked a missense variant in DCLRE1C to the trimming of TCR beta V and J genes.

The chain employs TRBV28 and TRBJ1-6; tentative D call: TRBD1 (6 bases). The sample taken for sequencing was PBMCs. The sequence was collected from a male donor in good health and CMV-seronegative. The CDR3, as DNA: TGTGCCAGCAGATTACAGGGTAGTGCCTATAATTCACCCCTCCACTTT. Encoded protein: CASRLQGSAYNSPLHF.